This is a list of T cell receptor beta chains from one sample in a study of monozygotic twins with inflammatory bowel disease. TCRdb reanalyzed the 5' RACE reads and collapses them to one entry per CDR3 protein, without DNA. This listing includes 200,000 to 250,000 distinct CDR3 sequences. The sequenced sample consisted of blood. The source is a human donor with ulcerative colitis or Crohn's disease, or a healthy co-twin of an affected twin (not recorded which). CDR3s include the opening cysteine and the closing phenylalanine or tryptophan.

v_call: TRBV7-9
j_call: TRBJ2-3
cdr3_aa: CATRRTWDTTDTQYF

v_call: TRBV12-3/TRBV12-4
j_call: TRBJ2-7
cdr3_aa: CASSLILFEQYF

v_call: TRBV7-9
j_call: TRBJ2-1
cdr3_aa: CASSLQGGSPGEQFF

v_call: TRBV27
j_call: TRBJ2-1
cdr3_aa: CASIGAWGEQFF

v_call: TRBV7-8
j_call: TRBJ2-7
cdr3_aa: CASSLSSTPGYEQYF

v_call: TRBV4-1
j_call: TRBJ2-7
cdr3_aa: CASSQERGRGGSTGEQYF

v_call: TRBV7-2
j_call: TRBJ2-1
cdr3_aa: CASTPGLGNEQFF

v_call: TRBV19
j_call: TRBJ2-1
cdr3_aa: CASSIDSSSYNEQFF

v_call: TRBV27
j_call: TRBJ1-5
cdr3_aa: CASRRQGDSNQPQHF

v_call: TRBV4-2
j_call: TRBJ2-2
cdr3_aa: CASSQSDLGYTGELFF

v_call: TRBV6-5
j_call: TRBJ2-5
cdr3_aa: CASSYGTSNGATQYF

v_call: TRBV21-1
j_call: TRBJ1-2
cdr3_aa: CASSKAKTQANYGYTF

v_call: TRBV18
j_call: TRBJ1-1
cdr3_aa: CASEGLDRTNEAFF

v_call: TRBV30
j_call: TRBJ1-1
cdr3_aa: CAWSVPRDSGTEAFF

v_call: TRBV10-3
j_call: TRBJ1-2
cdr3_aa: CAISEPHRRGRNGYTF

v_call: TRBV20-1
j_call: TRBJ1-5
cdr3_aa: CSGKMTGAPNQPQHF

v_call: TRBV28
j_call: TRBJ1-5
cdr3_aa: CASTVTALPQHF

v_call: TRBV7-2
j_call: TRBJ1-1
cdr3_aa: CASSWGQMNTEAFF

v_call: TRBV10-3
j_call: TRBJ2-7
cdr3_aa: CAISGGASYEQYF

v_call: TRBV19
j_call: TRBJ1-6
cdr3_aa: CASRGGWNSPLHF

v_call: TRBV11-2
j_call: TRBJ2-3
cdr3_aa: CASSFRDRGAPGTDTQYF

v_call: TRBV3-1
j_call: TRBJ2-1
cdr3_aa: CASIDSYSPHEQFF